One and the same sample provided the 21 T cell receptor beta chains below, sequenced in a study of blood T cells in healthy people across ages. Then a second PCR, running about 7 to 11 cycles, was carried out with a sample-barcoded 5' primer and a J-beta primer mix. MiXCR, applied by TCRdb to the 5' RACE reads, yields one record per CDR3 protein. Of 1.4 million or so distinct CDR3 sequences listed, 42% are singletons. The sequencing sample was made of blood. All receptors derive from a woman aged 18-30 years in good health.

V gene TRBV7-9 combines with J gene TRBJ2-2; no definite D call. The CDR3 runs 13 residues. The germline V gene has CDR1 SEHNR and CDR2 FQNEAQ (reference sequence). V shed 3 bases and J shed 0 bases, with 2 bases lying between them. The CDR3 DNA sequence: TGTGCCAGCAGCTTTCCGAACACCGGGGAGCTGTTTTTT. Residues: CASSFPNTGELFF.

A few counts support this clonotype. V gene TRBV12-3 or TRBV12-4 combines with J gene TRBJ2-1; D ambiguous. The CDR3 consists of 13 residues. Trimming left V 7 bases short and J 3 bases short, with 10 bases between. CDR3 region: CASIGVYYNEQFF. The CDR3 DNA is TGTGCCAGCATTGGGGTATACTACAATGAGCAGTTCTTC.

CDR3 bases: TGTGCCAGCAGTGGACTAGCGGGAGCTTACGACTACGAGCAGTACTTC. It specifies CASSGLAGAYDYEQYF. V usage is TRBV25-1 and J usage is TRBJ2-7; TRBD2 matches 12 bases. The CDR3 runs to 16 residues. Germline CDR1 MGHDK, CDR2 SYGVNS. The ends lost 4 bases at V and 3 bases at J; junction bases unmatched: 7.

This clonotype was counted between two and nine times. The J gene is TRBJ2-5, the V gene TRBV18; 7 bases map to TRBD2. J lost 0 bases, V lost 1 base, and 2 bases had no gene match. Germline loops: CDR1 KGHSH, CDR2 LQKENI. The CDR3 is 15 amino acids. CDR3 region: CASSPLAGNQETQYF. The CDR3 DNA follows: TGTGCCAGCTCACCACTAGCGGGCAACCAAGAGACCCAGTACTTC. Full variable domain (remainder filled in from reference TRBV18 and TRBJ2-5): NAGVMQNPRHLVRRRGQEARLRCSPMKGHSHVYWYRQLPEEGLKFMVYLQKENIIDESGMPKERFSAEFPKEGPSILRIQQVVRGDSAAYFCASSPLAGNQETQYFGPGTRLLVL.

The V call is TRBV24-1, the J call TRBJ2-1; 10 positions match TRBD1. CDR1 is KGHDR, CDR2 SFDVKD, per germline. The CDR3 extends over 16 amino acids. V lost 3 bases, J lost 2 bases, and 3 bases stayed unmatched. CDR3 sequence (DNA): TGTGCCACCAGTGATGGGGACAGGGGCACCTACAATGAGCAGTTCTTC. Translation gives CATSDGDRGTYNEQFF.

This clonotype came up many times. This chain connects TRBV20-1 to TRBJ2-1; no firm D call. Trimming took off 3 bases at V and 0 bases at J, with 12 bases between the two ends. Germline-derived CDR1 and CDR2 are DFQATT and SNEGSKA (reference sequence). The CDR3 runs to 15 residues. The CDR3 nucleotides read TGCAGTGCTAGTCGGCTAGTCGGCTCCTACAATGAGCAGTTCTTC. Protein sequence: CSASRLVGSYNEQFF.

The CDR3 DNA sequence: TGTGCCACCAGTGATCTAACCGGGACAGGGTACGGAAGGAAGAACACTGAAGCTTTCTTT. Translating it yields CATSDLTGTGYGRKNTEAFF. The rearrangement uses TRBV24-1 and TRBJ1-1, with 9 bases matching TRBD1. Trimming removed 3 bases from V and 1 base from J; junction bases left unmatched: 17. The CDR3 runs 20 residues. Germline lookup yields CDR1 KGHDR and CDR2 SFDVKD.

Here the CDR3 DNA reads TGTGCCAGCAGAAGCCACGGTCTGAACACTGAAGCTTTCTTT. It specifies CASRSHGLNTEAFF. The chain is built from TRBV5-8 and TRBJ1-1; D not certain. The length of the CDR3 is 14 residues. Germline CDR1 is SGHTS and CDR2 is YDEGEE. V shed 5 bases and J shed 0 bases, with 11 bases lying between them.

As DNA, the CDR3 is TGCGCCAGCAGCTTTGGGACAGGAACCCTCGGCGAGCAGTACTTC. Protein sequence: CASSFGTGTLGEQYF. The rearrangement uses TRBV5-1 and TRBJ2-5, with 8 bases matching TRBD1. The J call may be faulty, since TRBJ2-7 better matches the DNA end. The germline gives CDR1 SGHRS, CDR2 YFSETQ. This CDR3 spans 15 amino acids.

The rearrangement uses TRBV4-1 and TRBJ2-3; no firm D call. Trimming stripped 3 bases from V and 2 bases from J, with 18 bases between. This CDR3 comprises 17 residues. Germline V gene lookup returns CDR1 MGHRA and CDR2 YSYEKL. DNA for the CDR3: TGCGCCAGCAGCCAGGCAGGCTCCGTTACCCCCACAGATACGCAGTATTTT. Translation: CASSQAGSVTPTDTQYF.

Here the CDR3 reads CASSDGHVGEQYF. CDR3 sequence (DNA): TGTGCCAGCAGTGACGGACACGTCGGCGAGCAGTACTTC. The gene calls are TRBV6-2 or TRBV6-3 and TRBJ2-7, with D perhaps matching TRBD1 (5 bases). The germline CDR1 and CDR2 sequences are MNHEY and SVGEGT. The V gene lost 5 bases and the J gene lost 6 bases, with 14 bases spanning the gap. This CDR3 region has 13 residues.

A single count supports this clonotype. V and J are TRBV5-5 and TRBJ2-2, with 8 bases aligning to TRBD2. V lost 3 bases, J lost 7 bases, and 11 bases stayed unmatched. This CDR3 has 16 amino acids. CDR1 is SGHKS, CDR2 YYEKEE, per germline (reference sequence). The CDR3 region has the DNA TGTGCCAGCAGCTCGGCCGGGACTAGTAGTAACGGGGAGCTGTTTTTT. It specifies CASSSAGTSSNGELFF.

V gene TRBV29-1 combines with J gene TRBJ2-3; 9 bases align to TRBD2. Looked up from germline, CDR1 is SQVTM and CDR2 is ANQGSEA. The length of the CDR3 is 14 residues. With 4 bases clipped from V and 4 bases from J, the junction kept 6 bases outside the gene matches. DNA for the CDR3: TGCAGCGTTGGTGCTAGCGGGATCCCAGATACGCAGTATTTT. This sequence encodes CSVGASGIPDTQYF.

This clonotype has just one count. A single base separates this from a much larger clone, so it may be a read error. The V gene is TRBV4-1, the J gene TRBJ1-2, with D hard to call. Germline V CDR1 and CDR2: MGHRA, YSYEKL. The CDR3 sequence is 14 residues long. The CDR3 region has the DNA TGCGCCAGCGGCCAAGATTGGGGTAACTATGGCTACACCTTC. The encoded protein is CASGQDWGNYGYTF.

The rearrangement uses TRBV7-8 and TRBJ2-6; tentative D call: TRBD1 (5 bases). The V gene lost 0 bases and the J gene lost 0 bases, with 9 bases spanning the gap. The length of the CDR3 is 17 residues. Germline-derived CDR1 and CDR2 are SGHVS and FQNEAQ. The DNA of the CDR3 is TGTGCCAGCAGCTTAGCGGCAGGGTACTCTGGGGCCAACGTCCTGACTTTC. This codes for CASSLAAGYSGANVLTF.

The gene calls are TRBV24-1 and TRBJ2-7; weak D call: TRBD2 (5 bases). V gave up 2 bases and J gave up 4 bases, with 20 bases separating them. CDR3 size: 17 residues. Germline V gene lookup returns CDR1 KGHDR and CDR2 SFDVKD. CDR3 coding DNA: TGTGCCACCAGTGATTCTAATGCGCTAGCAGGAGTTTACGAGCAGTACTTC. Encoded protein: CATSDSNALAGVYEQYF.

Here the CDR3 reads CSVVSGKANEQFF. CDR3 DNA: TGCAGCGTGGTTAGCGGGAAGGCCAATGAGCAGTTCTTC. The chain has TRBV29-1 and TRBJ2-1; 8 bases agree with TRBD2. This CDR3 is built from 13 residues. The J segment lost 6 bases and the V segment lost 6 bases, leaving 7 bases of the junction unmatched. Germline CDR1 reads SQVTM; CDR2 reads ANQGSEA.

This chain links TRBV29-1 with TRBJ2-5, with a possible D match to TRBD2 (6 bases). V was cut by 3 bases and J by 3 bases, with 14 bases left in between. This CDR3 spans 14 amino acids. The germline V gene has CDR1 SQVTM and CDR2 ANQGSEA. CDR3 DNA sequence: TGCAGCGTTGAGGGGGGTCGCACGGAAGAGACCCAGTACTTC. It specifies CSVEGGRTEETQYF.

In this sample, this clonotype turned up a few times. The chain uses TRBV10-3 and TRBJ1-6; the match to TRBD1 covers 8 bases. The ends lost 3 bases at V and 7 bases at J; junction bases unmatched: 5. CDR3 size: 15 residues. CDR1 is ENHRY, CDR2 SYGVKD, per germline. DNA for the CDR3: TGTGCCATCAGTGACCAACAGGGGGAGAATTCACCCCTCCACTTT. The encoded protein is CAISDQQGENSPLHF.

J is TRBJ2-5 and V is TRBV4-3, with D perhaps TRBD2 (6 bases). The last part of the DNA fits TRBJ2-7 better; the J call may be wrong. The CDR3 is 13 residues long. Germline V gene lookup returns CDR1 LGHNA and CDR2 YSLEER. The CDR3 protein is CASSQTGGAEQYF. The CDR3 region has the DNA TGCGCCAGCAGCCAAACGGGCGGGGCCGAGCAGTACTTC.

J is TRBJ1-2 and V is TRBV6-2 or TRBV6-3, with a tentative D call TRBD1 (5 bases). This CDR3 has 13 residues. V lost 6 bases, J lost 4 bases, and 12 bases lay in between. Germline-derived CDR1 and CDR2 are MNHEY and SVGEGT. The CDR3 is CASSRGHTYGYTF. DNA for the CDR3: TGTGCCAGCAGCCGCGGACATACCTATGGCTACACCTTC.